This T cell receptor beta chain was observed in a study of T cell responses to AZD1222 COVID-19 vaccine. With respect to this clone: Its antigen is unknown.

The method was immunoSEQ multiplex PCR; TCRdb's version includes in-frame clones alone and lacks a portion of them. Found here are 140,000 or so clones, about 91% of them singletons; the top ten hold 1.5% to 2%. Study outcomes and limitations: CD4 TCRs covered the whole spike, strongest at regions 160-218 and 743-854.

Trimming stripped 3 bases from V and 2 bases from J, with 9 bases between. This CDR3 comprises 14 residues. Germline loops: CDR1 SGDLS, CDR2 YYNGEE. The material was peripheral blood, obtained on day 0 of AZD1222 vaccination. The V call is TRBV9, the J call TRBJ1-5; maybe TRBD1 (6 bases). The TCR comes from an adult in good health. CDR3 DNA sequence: TGTGCCAGCAGCGAGGGACATGGCAATCAGCCCCAGCATTTT. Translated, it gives CASSEGHGNQPQHF. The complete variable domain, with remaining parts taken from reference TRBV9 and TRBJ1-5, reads DSGVTQTPKHLITATGQRVTLRCSPRSGDLSVYWYQQSLDQGLQFLIQYYNGEERAKGNILERFSAQQFPDLHSELNLSSLELGDSALYFCASSEGHGNQPQHFGDGTRLSIL.